The text below deals with one T cell receptor (beta chain). Researchers took RNA transcripts and amplified the TCR beta CDR3 regions from them. HTBI primers were employed in a first-round RT-PCR of the TCR CDR3. TCRdb re-called the multiplex PCR reads through MiXCR, storing one row per CDR3 protein. This table holds 480,000 or so distinct CDR3 sequences, 40% to 50% found once. This record comes from a study of T cells in Graves' hyperthyroidism and ophthalmopathy. Germline V gene lookup returns CDR1 SQVTM and CDR2 ANQGSEA. The CDR3 is made up of 13 amino acids. Sequenced: peripheral blood or thyroid tissue (not recorded which). The chain carries TRBV29-1 and TRBJ2-5; D could derive from TRBD1 or TRBD2 (6 bases each). The closer fit of TRBJ2-7 to the DNA end suggests the J call may be wrong. This sequence was found in an adult woman with Graves' disease, either hyperthyroidism or ophthalmopathy (not recorded which). The CDR3 reads CSVGGGHFSEQYF. In nucleotides, the CDR3 is TGCAGCGTTGGAGGGGGGCACTTCTCCGAGCAGTACTTC.